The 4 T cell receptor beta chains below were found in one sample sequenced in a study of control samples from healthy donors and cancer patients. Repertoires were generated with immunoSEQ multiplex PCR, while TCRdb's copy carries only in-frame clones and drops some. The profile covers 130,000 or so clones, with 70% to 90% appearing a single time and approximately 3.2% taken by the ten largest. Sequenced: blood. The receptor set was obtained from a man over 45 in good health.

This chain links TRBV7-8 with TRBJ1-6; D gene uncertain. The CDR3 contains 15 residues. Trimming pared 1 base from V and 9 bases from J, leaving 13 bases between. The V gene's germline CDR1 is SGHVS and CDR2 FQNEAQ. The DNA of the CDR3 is TGTGCCAGCAGCTTAGAGGGCGGTAGAGGTTCACCCCTCCACTTT. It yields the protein CASSLEGGRGSPLHF. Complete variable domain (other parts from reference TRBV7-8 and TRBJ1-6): GAGVSQSPRYKVAKRGQDVALRCDPISGHVSLFWYQQALGQGPEFLTYFQNEAQLDKSGLPSDRFFAERPEGSVSTLKIQRTQQEDSAVYLCASSLEGGRGSPLHFGNGTRLTVT.

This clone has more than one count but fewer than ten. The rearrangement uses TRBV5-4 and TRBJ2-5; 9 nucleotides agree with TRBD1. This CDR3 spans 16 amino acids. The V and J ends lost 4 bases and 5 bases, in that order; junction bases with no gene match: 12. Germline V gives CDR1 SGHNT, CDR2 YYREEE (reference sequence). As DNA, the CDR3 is TGTGCCAGCAGCGGAGCCGGGACAGGGCGCGGCGAGACCCAGTACTTC. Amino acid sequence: CASSGAGTGRGETQYF.

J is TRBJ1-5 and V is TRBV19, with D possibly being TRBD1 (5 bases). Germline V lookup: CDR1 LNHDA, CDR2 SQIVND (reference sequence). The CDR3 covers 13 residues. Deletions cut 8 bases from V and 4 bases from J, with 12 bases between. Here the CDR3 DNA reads TGTGCCAGTTCTTCACAGGTTAATCAGCCCCAGCATTTT. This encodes CASSSQVNQPQHF.

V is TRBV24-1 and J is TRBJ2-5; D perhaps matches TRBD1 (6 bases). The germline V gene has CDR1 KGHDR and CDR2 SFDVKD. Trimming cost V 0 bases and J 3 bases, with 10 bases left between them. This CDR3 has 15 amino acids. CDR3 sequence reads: CATSDLQPGEETQYF. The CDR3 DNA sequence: TGTGCCACCAGTGATTTGCAACCAGGGGAAGAGACCCAGTACTTC.